This TCR beta chain was identified in a study of regulatory T cells in long-lasting Graves disease. Libraries of TCR beta came from iRepertoire HTBI primers plus Arm-PCR of CDR3 regions. In the source study's methods: Samples jointly harbored roughly 60 TRBV and 14 TRBJ segments. Each CDR3 protein is one row after TCRdb ran MiXCR on the multiplex PCR reads. The V and J calls follow TCRdb's processing rather than the paper's. Of 420,000 or so distinct CDR3 sequences in the sample, 20% to 30% were seen once. Study-wide findings and caveats: Segments TRBV28, TRBJ1-2 and TRBJ2-5 showed preferential usage in persistent disease.

Trimming removed 3 bases from V and 6 bases from J, with 15 bases in between. This CDR3 has 15 residues. Germline V gene lookup returns CDR1 SNHLY and CDR2 FYNNEI. The time point denotes: persistent/refractory GD, antithyroid drugs over 5 years with positive TRAb. Construction of the TCR library relied on RNA isolated from PBMCs. Note on this clonotype: What it binds is unknown.

The TCR originated in a female donor with Graves disease. This rearrangement joins TRBV2 to TRBJ2-1, with D possibly TRBD2 on 6 matching bases. The source was peripheral blood mononuclear cells (PBMCs), collected when the disease was refractory, from a patient treated with antithyroid drugs. This chain's CDR3 is CASSEDGRGINEQFF. The DNA of the CDR3 is TGTGCCAGCAGTGAGGACGGGAGAGGAATCAATGAGCAGTTCTTC.